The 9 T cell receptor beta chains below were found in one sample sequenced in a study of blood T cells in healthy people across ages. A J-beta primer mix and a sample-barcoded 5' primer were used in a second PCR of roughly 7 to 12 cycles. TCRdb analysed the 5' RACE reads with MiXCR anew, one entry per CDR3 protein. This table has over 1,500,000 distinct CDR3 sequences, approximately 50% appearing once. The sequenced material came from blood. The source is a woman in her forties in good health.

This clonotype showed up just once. The CDR3 region has the DNA TGTGCCAGCAGCGTAGCTACGGGACTTCTCACAGATACGCAGTATTTT. Translated: CASSVATGLLTDTQYF. The V gene is TRBV9, the J gene TRBJ2-3; D may be TRBD2 (6 bases). Per the germline V gene, CDR1 is SGDLS and CDR2 is YYNGEE. Trimming pared 0 bases from V and 2 bases from J, leaving 13 bases between. The CDR3 contains 16 residues.

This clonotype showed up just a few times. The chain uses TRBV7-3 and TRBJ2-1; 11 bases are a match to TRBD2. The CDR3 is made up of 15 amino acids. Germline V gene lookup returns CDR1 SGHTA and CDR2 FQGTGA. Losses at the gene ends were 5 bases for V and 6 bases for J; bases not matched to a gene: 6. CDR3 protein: CASSPILAGGNEQFF. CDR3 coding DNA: TGTGCCAGCAGCCCTATTCTAGCGGGGGGCAATGAGCAGTTCTTC.

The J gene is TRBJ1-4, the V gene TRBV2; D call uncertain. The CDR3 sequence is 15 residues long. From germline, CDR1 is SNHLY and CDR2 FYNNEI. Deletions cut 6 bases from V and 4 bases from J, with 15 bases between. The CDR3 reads CASSLAVSSNEKLFF. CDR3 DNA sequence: TGTGCCAGCAGCCTTGCTGTCTCGAGTAATGAAAAACTGTTTTTT.

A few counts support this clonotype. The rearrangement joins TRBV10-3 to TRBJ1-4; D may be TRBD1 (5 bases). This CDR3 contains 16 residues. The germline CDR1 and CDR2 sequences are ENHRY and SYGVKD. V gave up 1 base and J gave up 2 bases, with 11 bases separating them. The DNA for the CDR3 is TGTGCCATCAGTGAGTTACAAGGGGCGACTAATGAAAAACTGTTTTTT. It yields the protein CAISELQGATNEKLFF.

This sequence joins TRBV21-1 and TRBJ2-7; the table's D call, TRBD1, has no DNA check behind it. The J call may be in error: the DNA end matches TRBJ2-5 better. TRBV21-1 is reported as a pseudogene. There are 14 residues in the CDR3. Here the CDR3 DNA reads TGTGCCAGCAGCAAAGGGGACAGTGAAGAGACCCAGTACTTC. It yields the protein CASSKGDSEETQYF.

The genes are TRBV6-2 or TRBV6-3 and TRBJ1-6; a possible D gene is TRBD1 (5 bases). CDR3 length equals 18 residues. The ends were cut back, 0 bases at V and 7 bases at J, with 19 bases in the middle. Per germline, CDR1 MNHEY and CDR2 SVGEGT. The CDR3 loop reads CASSYSMNGDSWNSPLHF. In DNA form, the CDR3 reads TGTGCCAGCAGTTACTCGATGAACGGGGACTCTTGGAATTCACCCCTCCACTTT.

CDR3 nucleotides: TGTGCCAGCAGCTTAGAGGTGCGGACGCAAAACTACGAGCAGTACTTC. This translates into CASSLEVRTQNYEQYF. The chain carries TRBV7-2 and TRBJ2-4, with no clear D. The assigned J gene may be wrong: the sequence end matches TRBJ2-7 better. Germline CDR1 is SGHTA and CDR2 is FQGNSA. The CDR3 runs to 16 residues.

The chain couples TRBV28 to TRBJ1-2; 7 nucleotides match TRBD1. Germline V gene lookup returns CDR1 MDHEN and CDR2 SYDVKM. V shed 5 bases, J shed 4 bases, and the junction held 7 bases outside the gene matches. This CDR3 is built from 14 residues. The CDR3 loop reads CASSPGQDLYGYTF. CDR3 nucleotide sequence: TGTGCCAGCAGTCCAGGACAGGACCTCTATGGCTACACCTTC.

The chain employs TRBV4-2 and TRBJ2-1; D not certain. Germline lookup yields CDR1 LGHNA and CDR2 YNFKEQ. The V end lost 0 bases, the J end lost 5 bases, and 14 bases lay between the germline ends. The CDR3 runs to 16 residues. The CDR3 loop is CASSQDLGFGDNEQFF. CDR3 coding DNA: TGTGCCAGCAGCCAAGATCTTGGGTTTGGGGACAATGAGCAGTTCTTC.